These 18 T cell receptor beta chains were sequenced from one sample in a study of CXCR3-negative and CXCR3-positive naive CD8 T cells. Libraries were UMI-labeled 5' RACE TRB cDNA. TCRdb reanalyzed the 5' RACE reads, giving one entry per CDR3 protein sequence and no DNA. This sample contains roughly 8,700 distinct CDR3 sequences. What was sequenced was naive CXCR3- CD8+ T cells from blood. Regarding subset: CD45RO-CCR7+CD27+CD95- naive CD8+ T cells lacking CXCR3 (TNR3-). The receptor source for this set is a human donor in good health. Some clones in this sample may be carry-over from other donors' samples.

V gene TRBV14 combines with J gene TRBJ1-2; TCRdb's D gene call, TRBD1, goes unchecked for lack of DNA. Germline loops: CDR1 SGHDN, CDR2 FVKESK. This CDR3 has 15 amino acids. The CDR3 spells CASSQDSGGAGGYTF.

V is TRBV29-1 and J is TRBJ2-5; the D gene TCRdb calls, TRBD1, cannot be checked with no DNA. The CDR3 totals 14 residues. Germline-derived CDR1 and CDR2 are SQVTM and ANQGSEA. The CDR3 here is CSGRIEDRQETQYF.

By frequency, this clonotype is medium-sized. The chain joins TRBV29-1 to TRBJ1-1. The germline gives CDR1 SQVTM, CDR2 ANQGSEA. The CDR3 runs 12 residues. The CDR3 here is CSVVAPNTEAFF.

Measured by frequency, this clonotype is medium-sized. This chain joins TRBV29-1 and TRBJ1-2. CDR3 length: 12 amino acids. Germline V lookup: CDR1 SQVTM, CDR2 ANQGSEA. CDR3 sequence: CSVETGTTGYTF.

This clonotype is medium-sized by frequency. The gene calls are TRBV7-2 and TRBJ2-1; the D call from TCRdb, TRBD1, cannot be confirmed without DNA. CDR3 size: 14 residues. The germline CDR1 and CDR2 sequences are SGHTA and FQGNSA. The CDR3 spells CASSLAMRGNEQFF.

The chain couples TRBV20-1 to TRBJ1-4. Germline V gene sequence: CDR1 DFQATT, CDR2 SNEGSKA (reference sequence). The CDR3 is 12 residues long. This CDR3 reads CSARARREKLFF.

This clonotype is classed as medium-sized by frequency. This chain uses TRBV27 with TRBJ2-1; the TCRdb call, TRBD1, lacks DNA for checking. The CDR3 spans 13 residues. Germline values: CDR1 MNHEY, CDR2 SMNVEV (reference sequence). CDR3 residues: CASRPPGDNEQFF.

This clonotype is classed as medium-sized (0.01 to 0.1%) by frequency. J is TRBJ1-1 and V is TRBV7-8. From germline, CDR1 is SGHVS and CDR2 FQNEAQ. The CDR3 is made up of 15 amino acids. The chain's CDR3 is CASSLVWSASTEAFF.

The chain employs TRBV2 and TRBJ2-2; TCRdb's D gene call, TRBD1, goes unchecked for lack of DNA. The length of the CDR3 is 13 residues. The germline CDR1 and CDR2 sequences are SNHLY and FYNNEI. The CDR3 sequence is CASSEGGDGELFF. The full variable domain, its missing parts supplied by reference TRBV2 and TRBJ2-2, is EPEVTQTPSHQVTQMGQEVILRCVPISNHLYFYWYRQILGQKVEFLVSFYNNEISEKSEIFDDQFSVERPDGSNFTLKIRSTKLEDSAMYFCASSEGGDGELFFGEGSRLTVL.

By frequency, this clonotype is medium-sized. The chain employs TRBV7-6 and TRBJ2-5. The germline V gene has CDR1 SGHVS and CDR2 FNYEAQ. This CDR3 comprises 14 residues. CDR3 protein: CASTQSWGQETQYF.

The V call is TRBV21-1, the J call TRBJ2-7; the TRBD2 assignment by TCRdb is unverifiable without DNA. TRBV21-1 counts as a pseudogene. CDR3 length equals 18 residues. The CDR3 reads CASSLGRGRFTSSYEQYF.

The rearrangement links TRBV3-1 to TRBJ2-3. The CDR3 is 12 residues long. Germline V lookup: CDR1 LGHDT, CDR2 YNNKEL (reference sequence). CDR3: CASSRITDTQYF.

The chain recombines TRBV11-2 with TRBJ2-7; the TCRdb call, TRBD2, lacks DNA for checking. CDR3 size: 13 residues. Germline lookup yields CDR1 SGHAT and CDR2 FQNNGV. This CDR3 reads CASSTQGGYEQYF.

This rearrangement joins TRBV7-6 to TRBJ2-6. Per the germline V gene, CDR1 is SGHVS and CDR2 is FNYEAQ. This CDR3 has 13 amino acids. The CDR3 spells CASSRSGANVLTF. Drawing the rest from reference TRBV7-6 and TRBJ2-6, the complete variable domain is GAGVSQSPRYKVTKRGQDVALRCDPISGHVSLYWYRQALGQGPEFLTYFNYEAQQDKSGLPNDRFSAERPEGSISTLTIQRTEQRDSAMYRCASSRSGANVLTFGAGSRLTVL.

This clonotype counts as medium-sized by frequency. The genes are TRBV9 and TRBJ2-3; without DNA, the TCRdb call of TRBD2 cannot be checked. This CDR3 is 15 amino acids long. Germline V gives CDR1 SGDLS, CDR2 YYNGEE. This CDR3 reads CASSATAGVADTQYF.

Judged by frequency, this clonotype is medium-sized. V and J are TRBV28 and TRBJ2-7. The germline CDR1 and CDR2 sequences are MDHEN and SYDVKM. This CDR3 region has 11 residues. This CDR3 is CASSFGSEQYF. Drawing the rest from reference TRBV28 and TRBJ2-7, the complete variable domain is DVKVTQSSRYLVKRTGEKVFLECVQDMDHENMFWYRQDPGLGLRLIYFSYDVKMKEKGDIPEGYSVSREKKERFSLILESASTNQTSMYLCASSFGSEQYFGPGTRLTVT.

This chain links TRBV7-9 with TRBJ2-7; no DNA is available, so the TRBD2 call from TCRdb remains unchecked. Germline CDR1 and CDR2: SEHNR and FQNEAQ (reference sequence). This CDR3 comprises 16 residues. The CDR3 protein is CASSLAGLAGSYEQYF.

The CDR3 protein is CASSVVASQGGTDTQYF. The chain employs TRBV9 and TRBJ2-3; no DNA is available, so the TRBD1 call from TCRdb remains unchecked. There are 17 residues in the CDR3. Germline CDR1 and CDR2: SGDLS and YYNGEE.